This T cell receptor (beta chain) stems from a study of identical twins. Study results and caveats: The study drew conclusions from cross-sectional statistical analysis, not from following the same donors. Part of the zero-insertion signal could reflect confounding by invariant MAIT and iNKT cells. A lower insertion count was a feature of abundant cord blood beta clonotypes, with no such feature in memory repertoires.

A note on this clonotype: Its antigen is currently unknown.

Template switching added a universal primer binding site, and final cDNA carried unique molecular identifiers. TCRdb reanalysed the 5' RACE reads using MiXCR and keeps one entry per CDR3 protein. The sample lists 150 or so distinct CDR3 sequences; over 70% were seen once. V was clipped by 1 base and J by 0 bases, with 7 bases between them. This CDR3 contains 16 residues. The V gene's germline CDR1 is SGHVS and CDR2 FNYEAQ. This TCR was sampled from a woman aged 18-35 years in good health. This table probably holds off-target reads from a library built for another chain. The rearrangement uses TRBV7-6 and TRBJ2-6; D not resolved. The specimen sequenced was CD4+ T cells sorted from blood. Here the CDR3 reads CASSLVPDSGANVLTF. The CDR3 coding sequence is TGTGCCAGCAGCTTAGTACCGGACTCTGGGGCCAACGTCCTGACTTTC.